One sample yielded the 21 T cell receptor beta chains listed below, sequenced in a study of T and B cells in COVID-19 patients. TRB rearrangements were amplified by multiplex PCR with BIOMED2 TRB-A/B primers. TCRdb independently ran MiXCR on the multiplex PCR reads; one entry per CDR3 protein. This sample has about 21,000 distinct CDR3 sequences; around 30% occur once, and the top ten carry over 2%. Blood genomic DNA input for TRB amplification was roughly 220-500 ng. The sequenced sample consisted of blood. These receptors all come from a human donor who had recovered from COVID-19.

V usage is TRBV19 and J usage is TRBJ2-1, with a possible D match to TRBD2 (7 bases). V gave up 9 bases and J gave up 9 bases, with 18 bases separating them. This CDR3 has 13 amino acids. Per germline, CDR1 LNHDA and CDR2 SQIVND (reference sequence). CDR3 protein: CASALGGAREQFF. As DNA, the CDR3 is TGTGCCAGCGCCCTTGGGGGGGCGCGTGAGCAGTTCTTC.

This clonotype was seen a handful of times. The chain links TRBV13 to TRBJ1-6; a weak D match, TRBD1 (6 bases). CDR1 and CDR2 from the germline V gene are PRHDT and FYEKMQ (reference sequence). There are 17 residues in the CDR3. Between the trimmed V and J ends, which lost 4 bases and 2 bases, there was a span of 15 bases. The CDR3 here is CASSSGGRGAYNSPLHF. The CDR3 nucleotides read TGTGCCAGCAGCTCCGGGGGGCGGGGGGCCTATAATTCACCCCTCCACTTT.

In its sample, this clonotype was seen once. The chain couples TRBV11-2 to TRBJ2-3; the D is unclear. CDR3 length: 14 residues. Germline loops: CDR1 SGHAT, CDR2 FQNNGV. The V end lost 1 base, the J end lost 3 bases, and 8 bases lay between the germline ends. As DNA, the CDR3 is TGTGCCAGCAGCTTAGGTGTCAGTACAGATACGCAGTATTTT. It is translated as CASSLGVSTDTQYF.

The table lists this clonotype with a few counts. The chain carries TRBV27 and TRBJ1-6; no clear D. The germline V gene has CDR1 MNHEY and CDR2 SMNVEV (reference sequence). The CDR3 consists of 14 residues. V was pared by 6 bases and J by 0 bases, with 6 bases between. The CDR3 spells CASSPSSYNSPLHF. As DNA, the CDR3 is TGTGCCAGCAGCCCAAGCTCCTATAATTCACCCCTCCACTTT.

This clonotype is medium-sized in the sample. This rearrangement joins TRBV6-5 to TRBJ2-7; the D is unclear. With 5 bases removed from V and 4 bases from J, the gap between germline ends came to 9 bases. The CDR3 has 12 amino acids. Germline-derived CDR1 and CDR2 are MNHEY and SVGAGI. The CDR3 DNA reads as TGTGCCAGCAGTCGACCGCCGTACGAGCAGTACTTC. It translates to CASSRPPYEQYF.

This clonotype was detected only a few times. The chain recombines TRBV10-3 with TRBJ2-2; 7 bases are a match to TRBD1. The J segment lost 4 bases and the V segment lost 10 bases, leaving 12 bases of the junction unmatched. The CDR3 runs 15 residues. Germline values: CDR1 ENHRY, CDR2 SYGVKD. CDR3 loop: CATQHRDSSTGELFF. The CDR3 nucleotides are TGTGCCACCCAACACCGGGACAGCTCCACCGGGGAGCTGTTTTTT.

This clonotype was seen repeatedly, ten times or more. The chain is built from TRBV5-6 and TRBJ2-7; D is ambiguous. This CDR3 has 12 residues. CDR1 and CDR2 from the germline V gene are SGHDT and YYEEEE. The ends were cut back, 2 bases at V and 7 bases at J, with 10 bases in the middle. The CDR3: CASSLPVGEQYF. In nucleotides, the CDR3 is TGTGCCAGCAGCTTACCAGTGGGAGAGCAGTACTTC.

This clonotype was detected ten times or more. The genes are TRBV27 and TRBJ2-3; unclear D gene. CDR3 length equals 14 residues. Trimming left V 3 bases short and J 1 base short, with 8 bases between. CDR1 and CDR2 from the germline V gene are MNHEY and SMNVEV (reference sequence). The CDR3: CASSFLDGTDTQYF. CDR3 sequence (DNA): TGTGCCAGCAGTTTCTTAGACGGCACAGATACGCAGTATTTT.

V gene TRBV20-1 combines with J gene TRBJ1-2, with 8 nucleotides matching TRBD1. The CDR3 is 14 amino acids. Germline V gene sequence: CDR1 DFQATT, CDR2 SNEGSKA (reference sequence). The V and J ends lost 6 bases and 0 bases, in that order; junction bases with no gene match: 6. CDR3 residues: CSADDRGANYGYTF. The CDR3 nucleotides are TGCAGTGCCGACGACAGGGGAGCTAACTATGGCTACACCTTC.

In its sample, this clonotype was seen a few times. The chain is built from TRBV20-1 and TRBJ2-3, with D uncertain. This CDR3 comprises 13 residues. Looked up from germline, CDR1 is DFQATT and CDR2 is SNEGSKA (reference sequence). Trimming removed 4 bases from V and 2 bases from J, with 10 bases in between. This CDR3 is CSATTTFTDTQYF. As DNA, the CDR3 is TGCAGTGCTACCACAACTTTCACAGATACGCAGTATTTT.

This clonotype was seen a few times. The CDR3 here is CATVAGNTGELFF. CDR3 DNA sequence: TGTGCCACCGTGGCAGGGAACACCGGGGAGCTGTTTTTT. V and J are TRBV28 and TRBJ2-2; no clear D. The germline V gene encodes CDR1 MDHEN and CDR2 SYDVKM. The CDR3 totals 13 residues. Trimming pared 10 bases from V and 1 base from J, leaving 10 bases between.

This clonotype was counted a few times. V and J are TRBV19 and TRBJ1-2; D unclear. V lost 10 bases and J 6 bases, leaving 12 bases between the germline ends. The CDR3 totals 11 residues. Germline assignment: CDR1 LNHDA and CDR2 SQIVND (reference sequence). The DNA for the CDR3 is TGTGCCACATACGGACGAGATGGCTACACCTTC. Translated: CATYGRDGYTF.

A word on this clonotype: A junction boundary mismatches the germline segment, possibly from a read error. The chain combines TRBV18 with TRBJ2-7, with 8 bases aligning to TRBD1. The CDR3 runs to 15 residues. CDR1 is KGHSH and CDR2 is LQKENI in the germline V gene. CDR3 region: CASSPPGQAPYEQCF. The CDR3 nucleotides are TGTGCCAGCTCACCACCGGGACAGGCCCCCTACGAGCAGTGCTTC.

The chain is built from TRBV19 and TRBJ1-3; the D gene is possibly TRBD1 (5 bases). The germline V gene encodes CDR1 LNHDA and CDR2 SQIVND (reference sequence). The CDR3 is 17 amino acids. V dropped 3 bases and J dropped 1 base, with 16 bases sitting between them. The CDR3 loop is CASSIRLLRGSGNTIYF. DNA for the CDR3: TGTGCCAGTAGTATTCGTCTCTTAAGGGGATCTGGAAACACCATATATTTT.

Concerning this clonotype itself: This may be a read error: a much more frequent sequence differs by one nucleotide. The DNA of the CDR3 is TGTGCCTGGACCCACCGTGGGGCAGCGGAGCAGTTCTTC. This translates into CAWTHRGAAEQFF. The chain links TRBV30 to TRBJ2-1; D might be TRBD1 (5 bases). V lost 4 bases and J 10 bases, leaving 17 bases between the germline ends. The CDR3 spans 13 residues. Germline loops: CDR1 GTSNPN, CDR2 SVGIG (reference sequence).

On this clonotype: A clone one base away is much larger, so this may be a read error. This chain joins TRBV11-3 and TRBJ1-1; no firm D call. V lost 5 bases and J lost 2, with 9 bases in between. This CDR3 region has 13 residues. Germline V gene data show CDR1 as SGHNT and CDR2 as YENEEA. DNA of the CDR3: TGTGCCAGCAGCACCCCGAGTAACACTGAAGCTTTCTTT. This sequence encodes CASSTPSNTEAFF.

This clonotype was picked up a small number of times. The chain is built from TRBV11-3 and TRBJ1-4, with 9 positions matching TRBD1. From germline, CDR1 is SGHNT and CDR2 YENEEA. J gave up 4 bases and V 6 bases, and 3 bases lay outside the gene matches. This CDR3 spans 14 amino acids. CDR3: CASSLGQGNEKLFF. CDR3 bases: TGTGCCAGCAGTTTGGGACAGGGTAATGAAAAACTGTTTTTT.

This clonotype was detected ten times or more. DNA for the CDR3: TGTGCCAGTAGTAGGACAGGGGGTTTTTACGAGCAGTACTTC. Its translation is CASSRTGGFYEQYF. The gene calls are TRBV19 and TRBJ2-7; 10 nucleotides match TRBD1. Per the germline V gene, CDR1 is LNHDA and CDR2 is SQIVND (reference sequence). The CDR3 consists of 14 residues. The V gene end was trimmed by 4 bases and the J gene end by 4 bases; junction bases not matched to a gene: 4.

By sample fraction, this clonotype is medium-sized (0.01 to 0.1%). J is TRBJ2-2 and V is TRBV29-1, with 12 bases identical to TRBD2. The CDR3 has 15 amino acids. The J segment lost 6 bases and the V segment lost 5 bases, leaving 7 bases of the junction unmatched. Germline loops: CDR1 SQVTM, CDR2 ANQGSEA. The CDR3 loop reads CSVSGTSGFAGELFF. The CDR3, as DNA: TGCAGCGTTTCCGGGACTAGCGGGTTTGCCGGGGAGCTGTTTTTT.

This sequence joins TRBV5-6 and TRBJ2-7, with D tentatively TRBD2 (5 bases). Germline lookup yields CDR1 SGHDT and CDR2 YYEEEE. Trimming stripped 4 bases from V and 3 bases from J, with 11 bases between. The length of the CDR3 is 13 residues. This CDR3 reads CASSRYGGYEQYF. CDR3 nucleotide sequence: TGTGCCAGCAGCCGTTATGGAGGCTACGAGCAGTACTTC.

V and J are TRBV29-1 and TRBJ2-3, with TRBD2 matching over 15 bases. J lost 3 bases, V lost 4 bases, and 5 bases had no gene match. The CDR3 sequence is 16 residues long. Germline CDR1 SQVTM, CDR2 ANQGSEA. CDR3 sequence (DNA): TGCAGCGTTGGGACTAGCGGGGGGGCCAGGACAGATACGCAGTATTTT. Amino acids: CSVGTSGGARTDTQYF.